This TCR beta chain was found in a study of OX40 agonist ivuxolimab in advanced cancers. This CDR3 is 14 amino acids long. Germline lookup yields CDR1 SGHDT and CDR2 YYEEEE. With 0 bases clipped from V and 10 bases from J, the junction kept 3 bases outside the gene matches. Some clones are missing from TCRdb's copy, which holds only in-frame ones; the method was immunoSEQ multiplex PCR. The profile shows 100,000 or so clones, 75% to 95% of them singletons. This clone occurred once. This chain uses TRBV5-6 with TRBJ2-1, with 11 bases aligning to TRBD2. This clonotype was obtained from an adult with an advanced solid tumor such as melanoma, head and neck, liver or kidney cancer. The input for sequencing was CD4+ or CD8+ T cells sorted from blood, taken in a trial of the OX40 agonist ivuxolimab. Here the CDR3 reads CASSLVGLAAEQFF. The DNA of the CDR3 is TGTGCCAGCAGCTTGGTGGGACTAGCGGCCGAGCAGTTCTTC.